The 6 T cell receptor beta chains reported below all come from one sample, sequenced in a study of Ad26.COV2.S vaccination and SARS-CoV-2 variants. Data came from immunoSEQ multiplex PCR; TCRdb stores just in-frame clones and leaves some out. The table lists a few hundred thousand clones, over 75% of them singletons. The treatment here: about 20 received Ad26.COV2.S at low or high dose, single or two shots; several received placebo; per-sample allocation not given. Sampling took place 63 days after the first vaccine or placebo injection. Here the sequenced sample was peripheral blood, taken in a trial of Ad26.COV2.S vaccine versus placebo. The receptor set was obtained from a person aged 18-65 years who received the Ad26.COV2.S COVID-19 vaccine or a placebo.

The rearrangement uses TRBV4-1 and TRBJ2-1; no definite D call. With 3 bases removed from V and 3 bases from J, the gap between germline ends came to 3 bases. The germline gives CDR1 MGHRA, CDR2 YSYEKL. The CDR3 has 12 residues. Here the CDR3 reads CASSQSYNEQFF. The CDR3 DNA is TGCGCCAGCAGCCAGAGCTACAATGAGCAGTTCTTC.

The chain carries TRBV5-4 and TRBJ2-5, with TRBD1 as a possible D gene (5 bases). The ends were cut back, 0 bases at V and 5 bases at J, with 11 bases in the middle. Per germline, CDR1 SGHNT and CDR2 YYREEE (reference sequence). This CDR3 region has 14 residues. The chain's CDR3 is CASSLDQGQETQYF. CDR3 bases: TGTGCCAGCAGCTTGGATCAGGGTCAGGAGACCCAGTACTTC.

The chain couples TRBV6-5 to TRBJ2-7; 7 nucleotides line up with TRBD1. CDR1 and CDR2 from the germline V gene are MNHEY and SVGAGI. V trimming: 5 bases; J trimming: 10 bases; junction bases outside the gene matches: 11. The CDR3 totals 13 residues. The CDR3 sequence is CASSPGTADHQYF. The DNA of the CDR3 is TGTGCCAGCAGTCCTGGGACAGCCGACCATCAGTACTTC.

The rearrangement uses TRBV7-3 and TRBJ2-1, with 10 bases matching TRBD2. This CDR3 has 15 residues. V dropped 5 bases and J dropped 5; count of bases not matched to a gene: 6. Germline values: CDR1 SGHTA, CDR2 FQGTGA. The DNA of the CDR3 is TGTGCCAGCAGCCCAGGACTAGCGGAGGACAATGAGCAGTTCTTC. Its translation is CASSPGLAEDNEQFF.

J is TRBJ2-2 and V is TRBV30; 11 positions match TRBD1. Germline CDR1 GTSNPN, CDR2 SVGIG (reference sequence). The length of the CDR3 is 16 residues. The V segment lost 5 bases and the J segment 6 bases; nucleotides outside the gene matches: 11. As DNA, the CDR3 is TGTGCCTGGTCCCTCGGACAGGGGGCGTATCCCGGGGAGCTGTTTTTT. The encoded protein is CAWSLGQGAYPGELFF.

V usage is TRBV2 and J usage is TRBJ2-7; 10 bases align to TRBD2. Germline values: CDR1 SNHLY, CDR2 FYNNEI. V shed 6 bases and J 6 bases; nucleotides not matched to a gene: 8. The CDR3 has 14 residues. The CDR3 reads CASSASGGPFEQYF. In DNA form, the CDR3 reads TGTGCCAGCAGCGCTAGCGGGGGTCCTTTCGAGCAGTACTTC. Together with reference TRBV2 and TRBJ2-7, the CDR3 gives the full variable domain: EPEVTQTPSHQVTQMGQEVILRCVPISNHLYFYWYRQILGQKVEFLVSFYNNEISEKSEIFDDQFSVERPDGSNFTLKIRSTKLEDSAMYFCASSASGGPFEQYFGPGTRLTVT.